This TCR beta chain was retrieved from a study of blood T cells in healthy people across ages. Every donor contributed approximately 10 milliliters of peripheral blood by blood draw. PBMCs, at least 7 million per sample, were isolated. Primers used in a second PCR of about 6 to 12 cycles were a sample-barcoded 5' primer and a J-beta primer mix. Every cDNA was tagged by a template-switch adaptor with 12 random nucleotides. TCRdb ran MiXCR on the 5' RACE reads and lists one entry per CDR3 protein. The data contain roughly 700,000 distinct CDR3 sequences, 45% to 50% of them singletons. This CDR3 has 12 residues. The V and J ends lost 5 bases and 12 bases respectively, with 17 bases between them. Per germline, CDR1 MGHDK and CDR2 SYGVNS.

The chain uses TRBV25-1 and TRBJ2-7; possible D gene TRBD2, 6 bases. The source material was blood. This receptor was obtained from a woman aged 55-75 years in good health. For the CDR3, the DNA is TGTGCCAGCAGTAGACCGGGACTTCCGCTGTACTTC. It yields the protein CASSRPGLPLYF.